These 15 T cell receptor beta chains originate from one sample sequenced in a study of CD8 T cells in Susac syndrome. The RNA, roughly 0.45 to 1 ug, was put through reverse transcription using random hexamers. TCRdb re-derived calls from the immunoSEQ multiplex PCR reads in MiXCR, one entry per CDR3 protein. This sample has over 350,000 distinct CDR3 sequences, with about 85% found just once. Material: CD8+ T cells from PBMCs. These receptors originate from a human donor with multiple sclerosis.

The sample holds a few counts of this clonotype. The genes are TRBV4-1 and TRBJ2-2, with no clear D. Germline V gives CDR1 MGHRA, CDR2 YSYEKL. The germline V and J ends were trimmed by 1 base and 5 bases, with 14 bases remaining between them. This CDR3 is built from 16 residues. Here the CDR3 DNA reads TGCGCCAGCAGCCAAGTATTTGAATTTAGTACCGGGGAGCTGTTTTTT. Amino acids: CASSQVFEFSTGELFF.

V usage is TRBV25-1 and J usage is TRBJ2-2, with TRBD2 matching 8 bases. CDR1 and CDR2 (germline): MGHDK, SYGVNS. This CDR3 has 18 residues. V shed 2 bases and J 2 bases; nucleotides not matched to a gene: 10. CDR3 in DNA: TGTGCCAGCAGTGAAAAGTGGCGGGAGGCCCCAAACACCGGGGAGCTGTTTTTT. This gives the protein CASSEKWREAPNTGELFF.

This chain links TRBV30 with TRBJ1-5, with TRBD1 matching 8 bases. Germline assignment: CDR1 GTSNPN and CDR2 SVGIG (reference sequence). CDR3 size: 14 residues. V was pared by 5 bases and J by 2 bases, with 5 bases of the junction left unmatched. The CDR3: CAWALGQGNQPQHF. CDR3 coding DNA: TGTGCCTGGGCCCTGGGACAGGGCAATCAGCCCCAGCATTTT.

The rearrangement uses TRBV6-1 and TRBJ2-7; D might be TRBD1 (6 bases). CDR1 MNHNS and CDR2 SASEGT come from the germline V gene. This CDR3 is built from 13 residues. Trimming removed 5 bases at V and 3 bases at J, with 11 bases between. This chain's CDR3 is CASSQGMVYEQYF. In DNA form, the CDR3 reads TGTGCCAGCAGTCAGGGGATGGTCTACGAGCAGTACTTC.

This rearrangement joins TRBV7-8 to TRBJ1-1, with a tentative D call TRBD1 (5 bases). The V gene lost 2 bases and the J gene lost 5 bases, with 12 bases spanning the gap. The CDR3 is made up of 14 amino acids. Looked up from germline, CDR1 is SGHVS and CDR2 is FQNEAQ. The CDR3 sequence: CASSLNRGWTEAFF. Here the CDR3 DNA reads TGTGCCAGCAGCTTAAATCGGGGGTGGACTGAAGCTTTCTTT.

The chain recombines TRBV9 with TRBJ1-5; D possibly corresponds to TRBD1 (5 bases). Per germline, CDR1 SGDLS and CDR2 YYNGEE. The CDR3 runs to 15 residues. Between the trimmed V and J ends, which lost 0 bases and 7 bases, there was a span of 14 bases. CDR3 amino acids: CASSVGDHTGQPQHF. The CDR3 DNA follows: TGTGCCAGCAGCGTAGGGGACCACACCGGGCAGCCCCAGCATTTT. The variable domain in full, completed from reference TRBV9 and TRBJ1-5, reads DSGVTQTPKHLITATGQRVTLRCSPRSGDLSVYWYQQSLDQGLQFLIQYYNGEERAKGNILERFSAQQFPDLHSELNLSSLELGDSALYFCASSVGDHTGQPQHFGDGTRLSIL.

This clonotype came up once. V gene TRBV3-1 combines with J gene TRBJ1-4, with TRBD1 matching 11 bases. CDR1 and CDR2 from the germline V gene are LGHDT and YNNKEL (reference sequence). The CDR3 spans 17 residues. With 1 base clipped from V and 6 bases from J, the junction kept 7 bases outside the gene matches. The DNA for the CDR3 is TGTGCCAGCAGCCAAGGGGACAGGGGGGAACTTTATGAAAAACTGTTTTTT. The encoded protein is CASSQGDRGELYEKLFF.

This clonotype appeared a single time. This chain uses TRBV5-1 with TRBJ1-2, with D possibly TRBD1 on 6 matching bases. Trimming pared 0 bases from V and 4 bases from J, leaving 13 bases between. The CDR3 is made up of 15 amino acids. Germline CDR1 is SGHRS and CDR2 is YFSETQ. Here the CDR3 reads CASSLEGGPTYGYTF. CDR3 DNA sequence: TGCGCCAGCAGCTTGGAAGGGGGACCGACCTATGGCTACACCTTC.

The chain carries TRBV30 and TRBJ1-2; D is perhaps TRBD1 (5 bases). The V end was cut by 1 base, the J end by 8 bases, with 17 bases between. The CDR3 is 14 residues long. Germline CDR1 reads GTSNPN; CDR2 reads SVGIG (reference sequence). The CDR3 DNA reads as TGTGCCTGGAGTGACCCTTTAAGGGGCCGAGGCTACACCTTC. As protein: CAWSDPLRGRGYTF.

The chain has TRBV5-6 and TRBJ2-1, with TRBD1 as a possible D gene (6 bases). V was pared by 3 bases and J by 5 bases, with 9 bases between. The CDR3 runs to 13 residues. Per germline, CDR1 SGHDT and CDR2 YYEEEE. CDR3 sequence: CASSSTGNNEQFF. CDR3 bases: TGTGCCAGCAGCTCTACAGGGAACAATGAGCAGTTCTTC.

The rearrangement links TRBV3-1 to TRBJ2-2; D unresolved. This CDR3 spans 16 amino acids. Germline CDR1 is LGHDT and CDR2 is YNNKEL (reference sequence). V gave up 4 bases and J gave up 0 bases, with 12 bases separating them. CDR3 bases: TGTGCCAGCAGCCCGGATCCGGGTTCGAACACCGGGGAGCTGTTTTTT. Residues: CASSPDPGSNTGELFF.

The V and J genes are TRBV30 and TRBJ2-7; no definite D call. The germline V and J ends were trimmed by 1 base and 2 bases, with 12 bases remaining between them. Germline V gene data show CDR1 as GTSNPN and CDR2 as SVGIG (reference sequence). The CDR3 covers 14 residues. The CDR3 DNA follows: TGTGCCTGGAGTGGTACCGCGCAGCCCTACGAGCAGTACTTC. It is translated as CAWSGTAQPYEQYF.

The rearrangement joins TRBV30 to TRBJ1-2; TRBD1 matches at 9 bases. The J segment lost 5 bases and the V segment lost 1 base, leaving 8 bases of the junction unmatched. The CDR3 sequence is 15 residues long. Germline lookup yields CDR1 GTSNPN and CDR2 SVGIG (reference sequence). The CDR3 coding sequence is TGTGCCTGGAGTGAGACAGGGGGAGAGTTGTATGGCTACACCTTC. This codes for CAWSETGGELYGYTF. The whole variable domain, filled in from reference TRBV30 and TRBJ1-2, reads SQTIHQWPATLVQPVGSPLSLECTVEGTSNPNLYWYRQAAGRGLQLLFYSVGIGQISSEVPQNLSASRPQDRQFILSSKKLLLSDSGFYLCAWSETGGELYGYTFGSGTRLTVV.

This chain joins TRBV4-1 and TRBJ2-7; 8 bases match TRBD1. The CDR3 totals 15 residues. The V gene's germline CDR1 is MGHRA and CDR2 YSYEKL. V lost 1 base and J lost 3; bases outside the gene matches: 5. CDR3: CASSQGDRPLYEQYF. For the CDR3, the DNA is TGCGCCAGCAGCCAAGGGGACAGGCCGCTCTACGAGCAGTACTTC.

The CDR3 bases are TGTGCCAGCAGTTTACTGGGACTAGCGGGGGCCGGATACGAGCAGTACTTC. Translated: CASSLLGLAGAGYEQYF. The chain employs TRBV6-5 and TRBJ2-7; 14 positions agree with TRBD2. The trim removed 4 bases at V and 4 bases at J, leaving 9 bases unmatched. Germline V gene lookup returns CDR1 MNHEY and CDR2 SVGAGI. This CDR3 has 17 residues.